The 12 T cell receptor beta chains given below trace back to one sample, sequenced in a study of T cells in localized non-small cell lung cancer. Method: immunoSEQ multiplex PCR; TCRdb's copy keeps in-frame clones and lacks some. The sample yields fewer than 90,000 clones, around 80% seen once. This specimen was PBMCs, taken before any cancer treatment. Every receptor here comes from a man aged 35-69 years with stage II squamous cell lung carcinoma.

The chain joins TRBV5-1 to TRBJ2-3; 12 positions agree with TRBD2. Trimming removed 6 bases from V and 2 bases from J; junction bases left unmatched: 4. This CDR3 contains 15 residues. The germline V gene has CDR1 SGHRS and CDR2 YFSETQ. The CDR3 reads CASTWTSGATDTQYF. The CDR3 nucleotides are TGCGCCAGCACCTGGACTAGCGGGGCCACAGATACGCAGTATTTT.

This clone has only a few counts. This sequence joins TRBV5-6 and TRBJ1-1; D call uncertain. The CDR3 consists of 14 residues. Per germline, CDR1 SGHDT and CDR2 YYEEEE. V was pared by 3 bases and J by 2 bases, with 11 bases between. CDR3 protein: CASSSADQNTEAFF. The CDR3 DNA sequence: TGTGCCAGCAGCTCCGCAGATCAAAACACTGAAGCTTTCTTT.

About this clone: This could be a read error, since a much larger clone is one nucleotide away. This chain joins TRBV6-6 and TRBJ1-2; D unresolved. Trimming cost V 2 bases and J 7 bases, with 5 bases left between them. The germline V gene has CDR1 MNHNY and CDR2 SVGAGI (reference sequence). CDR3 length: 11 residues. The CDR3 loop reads CASSYMGGYTF. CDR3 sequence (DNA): TGTGCCAGCAGTTACATGGGTGGCTACACCTTC.

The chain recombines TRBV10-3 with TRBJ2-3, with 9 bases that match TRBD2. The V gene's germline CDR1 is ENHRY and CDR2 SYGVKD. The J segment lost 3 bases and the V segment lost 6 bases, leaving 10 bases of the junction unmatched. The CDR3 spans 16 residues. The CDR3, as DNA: TGTGCCATCAGAGATCCCATTAGCGGGGGAACAGATACGCAGTATTTT. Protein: CAIRDPISGGTDTQYF.

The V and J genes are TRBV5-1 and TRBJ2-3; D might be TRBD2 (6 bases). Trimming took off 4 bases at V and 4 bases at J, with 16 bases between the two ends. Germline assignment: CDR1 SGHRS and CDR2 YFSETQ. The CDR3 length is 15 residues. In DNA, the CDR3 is TGCGCCAGCAGCCGGACGGGGGACGAGGCAGATACGCAGTATTTT. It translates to CASSRTGDEADTQYF.

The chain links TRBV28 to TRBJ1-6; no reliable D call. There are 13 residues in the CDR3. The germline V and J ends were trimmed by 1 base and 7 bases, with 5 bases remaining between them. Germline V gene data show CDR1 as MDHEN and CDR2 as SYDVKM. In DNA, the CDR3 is TGTGCCAGCAGTTTATCATCCAATTCACCCCTCCACTTT. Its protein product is CASSLSSNSPLHF.

CDR3 in amino acids: CASSARFPYEQYF. CDR3 nucleotide sequence: TGTGCCAGCAGTGCCAGATTCCCCTACGAGCAGTACTTC. The chain carries TRBV6-1 and TRBJ2-7; no firm D call. Germline V gene lookup returns CDR1 MNHNS and CDR2 SASEGT. V shed 4 bases and J shed 2 bases, with 9 bases lying between them. The CDR3 covers 13 residues.

CDR3 region: CASSAILNTEAFF. CDR3 sequence (DNA): TGCGCCAGCAGTGCAATCTTGAACACTGAAGCTTTCTTT. The gene calls are TRBV5-1 and TRBJ1-1; D remains unclear. Per the germline V gene, CDR1 is SGHRS and CDR2 is YFSETQ. V was shortened by 5 bases and J by 0 bases, with 8 bases between the two germline ends. This CDR3 has 13 amino acids.

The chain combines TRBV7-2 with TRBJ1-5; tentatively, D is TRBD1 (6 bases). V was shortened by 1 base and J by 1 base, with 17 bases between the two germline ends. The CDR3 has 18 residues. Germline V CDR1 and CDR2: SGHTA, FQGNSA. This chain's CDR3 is CASSLGYGGLGSNQPQHF. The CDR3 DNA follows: TGTGCCAGCAGCTTAGGGTACGGGGGGCTAGGGAGCAATCAGCCCCAGCATTTT.

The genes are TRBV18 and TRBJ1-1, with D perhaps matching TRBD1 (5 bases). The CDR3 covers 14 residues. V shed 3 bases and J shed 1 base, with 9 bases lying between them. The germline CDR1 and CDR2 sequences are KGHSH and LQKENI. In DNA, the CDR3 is TGTGCCAGCTCACCTGGACATTCGAACACTGAAGCTTTCTTT. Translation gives CASSPGHSNTEAFF.

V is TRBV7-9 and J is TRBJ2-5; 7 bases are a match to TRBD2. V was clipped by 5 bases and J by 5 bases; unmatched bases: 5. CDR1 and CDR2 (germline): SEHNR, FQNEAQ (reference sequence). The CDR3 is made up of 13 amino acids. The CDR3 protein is CASSRGTMETQYF. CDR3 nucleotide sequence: TGTGCCAGCAGCCGGGGGACTATGGAGACCCAGTACTTC.

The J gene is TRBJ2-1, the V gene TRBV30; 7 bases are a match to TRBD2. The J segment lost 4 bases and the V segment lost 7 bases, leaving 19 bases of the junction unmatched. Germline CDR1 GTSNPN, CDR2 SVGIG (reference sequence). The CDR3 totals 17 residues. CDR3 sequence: CAFRPGTPLAKYNEQFF. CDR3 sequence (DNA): TGTGCCTTCCGTCCCGGGACTCCACTAGCGAAGTACAATGAGCAGTTCTTC.